This TCR beta chain comes out of a study of OX40 agonist ivuxolimab in advanced cancers. Study context: Of the participants, 40% to 50% had some prior anti-PD-1, anti-PD-L1 or anti-CTLA-4 therapy, which was allowed.

Generated by immunoSEQ multiplex PCR, the TCRdb table keeps only in-frame clones and is missing some. The repertoire consists of about 62,000 clones, with roughly 92% occurring once and the leading ten covering around an eighth. Trimming shortened V by 7 bases and J by 0 bases, and 15 bases separated the two germline ends. The CDR3 consists of 15 residues. The germline V gene has CDR1 MNHNS and CDR2 SASEGT. The sample was CD4+ or CD8+ T cells sorted from blood, taken in a trial of the OX40 agonist ivuxolimab. The receptor was derived from an adult with an advanced solid tumor such as melanoma, head and neck, liver or kidney cancer. The genes are TRBV6-1 and TRBJ1-2, with D possibly being TRBD1 (5 bases). CDR3 amino acids: CASTQTPGANYGYTF. CDR3 in DNA: TGTGCCAGCACCCAAACCCCGGGGGCTAACTATGGCTACACCTTC.